Given below is one T cell receptor beta chain in context. Its specificity is not known. Regarding time point: cycle 4 day 1 (C4D1), after about 6 weeks of nivolumab. Relapse was seen in all patients after autologous stem cell transplantation, and brentuximab vedotin exposure was variable. Germline lookup yields CDR1 MNHNY and CDR2 SVGAGI (reference sequence). V was shortened by 6 bases and J by 10 bases, with 13 bases between the two germline ends. The CDR3 runs to 13 residues. The data originate from a study of PD-1 blockade in classical Hodgkin lymphoma. Whole-study findings and limits: Complete responders had baseline diversity similar to newly diagnosed patients. TCR diversity in CD4+, not CD8+, cells rose significantly by C4D1.

Profiled with immunoSEQ multiplex PCR; TCRdb holds only in-frame clones, not every one. The data contain nearly 25,000 clones, around three quarters of them singletons. This sequence joins TRBV6-6 and TRBJ1-6; D is perhaps TRBD1 (6 bases). The material sequenced was peripheral blood mononuclear cells (PBMCs), taken before the fourth cycle of nivolumab. This clonotype was sampled from a human donor with classical Hodgkin lymphoma. Here the CDR3 reads CASSSTGISPLHF. The CDR3 DNA reads as TGTGCCAGCAGCTCAACAGGGATATCACCCCTCCACTTT.